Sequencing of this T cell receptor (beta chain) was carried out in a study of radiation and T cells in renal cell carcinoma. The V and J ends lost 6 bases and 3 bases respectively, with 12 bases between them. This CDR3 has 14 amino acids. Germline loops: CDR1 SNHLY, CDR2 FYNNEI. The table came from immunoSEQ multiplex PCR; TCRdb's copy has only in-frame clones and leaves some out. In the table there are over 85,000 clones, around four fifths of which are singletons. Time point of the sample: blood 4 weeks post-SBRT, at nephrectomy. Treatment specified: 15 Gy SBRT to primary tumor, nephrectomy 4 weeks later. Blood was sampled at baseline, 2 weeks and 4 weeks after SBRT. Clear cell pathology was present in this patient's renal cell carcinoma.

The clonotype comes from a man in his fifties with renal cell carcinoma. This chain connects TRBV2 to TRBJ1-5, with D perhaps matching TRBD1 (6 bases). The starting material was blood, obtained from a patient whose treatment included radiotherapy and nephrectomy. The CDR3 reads CASRGGRDNQPQHF. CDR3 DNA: TGTGCCAGCAGAGGGGGACGGGACAATCAGCCCCAGCATTTT.